These 21 T cell receptor beta chains originate from one sample sequenced in a study of cytomegalovirus exposure and HLA in healthy donors. The PCR made use of 60 Vbeta and 13 Jbeta primers. TCRdb's copy holds only in-frame clones and misses some; the assay was immunoSEQ multiplex PCR. The table records roughly 80,000 clones, over 60% of them present only once. Sequencing input: PBMCs. The receptors shown here come from a woman between 40 and 55 years old in good health and CMV-seropositive.

As for this clone: Other DNA sequences from this sample encode an identical CDR3 as well. The chain employs TRBV6-1 and TRBJ1-4; 8 positions match TRBD1. CDR1 is MNHNS and CDR2 is SASEGT in the germline V gene. The CDR3 is 14 residues long. The trim removed 6 bases at V and 2 bases at J, leaving 2 bases unmatched. The CDR3 loop is CASRQGDTNEKLFF. CDR3 DNA: TGTGCCAGCAGACAGGGGGATACTAATGAAAAACTGTTTTTT.

This clone was found once. V usage is TRBV10-3 and J usage is TRBJ2-1; 9 bases line up with TRBD1. Trimming cost V 11 bases and J 6 bases; bases outside gene matches: 11. Germline CDR1 reads ENHRY; CDR2 reads SYGVKD. There are 14 residues in the CDR3. The CDR3 bases are TGTGCCTGCGCGGGACAGGGAATTGGCAATGAGCAGTTCTTC. Translation gives CACAGQGIGNEQFF.

The V and J genes are TRBV5-8 and TRBJ1-4, with TRBD1 matching over 10 bases. This CDR3 is built from 13 residues. V lost 5 bases and J lost 8; bases outside the gene matches: 3. The germline V gene has CDR1 SGHTS and CDR2 YDEGEE. The CDR3, as DNA: TGTGCCAGCAGTCGGGACAGGGGAGAAAAACTGTTTTTT. Translated, it gives CASSRDRGEKLFF.

This rearrangement joins TRBV28 to TRBJ2-1; TRBD2 matches at 12 bases. J lost 9 bases, V lost 5 bases, and 14 bases had no gene match. The CDR3 has 17 residues. CDR1 and CDR2 from the germline V gene are MDHEN and SYDVKM. In DNA, the CDR3 is TGTGCCAGCAGTACAACAGGGTTGACTAGCGGGAGCGGTGAGCAGTTCTTC. It yields the protein CASSTTGLTSGSGEQFF.

This chain uses TRBV7-6 with TRBJ1-2; a possible D gene is TRBD1 (5 bases). Germline lookup yields CDR1 SGHVS and CDR2 FNYEAQ. CDR3 size: 15 residues. Trimming left V 1 base short and J 2 bases short, with 11 bases between. The DNA of the CDR3 is TGTGCCAGCAGCTTAGATTGGGGCCAGAACTATGGCTACACCTTC. Amino acids: CASSLDWGQNYGYTF.

This clone has only one observation. The chain carries TRBV28 and TRBJ1-1; D is unresolved. This CDR3 region has 14 residues. Trimming shortened V by 1 base and J by 5 bases, and 11 bases separated the two germline ends. Looked up from germline, CDR1 is MDHEN and CDR2 is SYDVKM. CDR3 residues: CASSLSWGGTEAFF. CDR3 in DNA: TGTGCCAGCAGTTTATCGTGGGGAGGGACTGAAGCTTTCTTT.

DNA of the CDR3: TGTGCCAGTAGTTCGAGTGCAACTAATGAAAAACTGTTTTTT. The encoded protein is CASSSSATNEKLFF. This chain links TRBV19 with TRBJ1-4; D call uncertain. Trimming cost V 5 bases and J 0 bases, with 7 bases left between them. The CDR3 consists of 14 residues. Germline CDR1 reads LNHDA; CDR2 reads SQIVND (reference sequence).

This clone was observed a single time. This chain connects TRBV28 to TRBJ2-7, with TRBD2 matching 9 bases. Trimming took 3 bases from V and 1 from J; bases not matched to a gene: 1. The length of the CDR3 is 14 residues. Germline lookup yields CDR1 MDHEN and CDR2 SYDVKM. The CDR3 protein is CASSLLAGSYEQYF. In DNA, the CDR3 is TGTGCCAGCAGTTTGCTAGCGGGGTCCTACGAGCAGTACTTC.

The chain couples TRBV5-8 to TRBJ1-2; 8 bases map to TRBD1. The trim removed 7 bases at V and 5 bases at J, leaving 13 bases unmatched. The CDR3 extends over 15 amino acids. The V gene's germline CDR1 is SGHTS and CDR2 YDEGEE. DNA of the CDR3: TGTGCCAGCCGAAAAGACCTGGACAGGGTGTATGGCTACACCTTC. This codes for CASRKDLDRVYGYTF.

The chain is built from TRBV7-2 and TRBJ2-5, with 7 nucleotides matching TRBD1. V dropped 4 bases and J dropped 2; count of bases not matched to a gene: 13. Germline CDR1 and CDR2: SGHTA and FQGNSA. There are 17 residues in the CDR3. CDR3 sequence reads: CASSWRGTVLLQETQYF. CDR3 nucleotides: TGTGCCAGCAGCTGGCGAGGGACAGTCTTACTTCAAGAGACCCAGTACTTC.

This clone was detected a few times. CDR3 bases: TGTGCCAGCAGCTTAGATGCGGGATCCTATGGCTACACCTTC. This encodes CASSLDAGSYGYTF. This sequence joins TRBV7-6 and TRBJ1-2; D not resolved. The V and J ends lost 1 base and 4 bases respectively, with 10 bases between them. This CDR3 has 14 residues. Germline loops: CDR1 SGHVS, CDR2 FNYEAQ.

The rearrangement links TRBV2 to TRBJ2-1; D is perhaps TRBD2 (5 bases). In germline, CDR1 is SNHLY, CDR2 FYNNEI. The CDR3 contains 12 residues. Trimming cost V 6 bases and J 5 bases, with 8 bases left between them. The CDR3 region is CASSGLDNEQFF. CDR3 DNA: TGTGCCAGCAGCGGACTCGACAATGAGCAGTTCTTC.

This chain uses TRBV6-5 with TRBJ1-2; the D gene is possibly TRBD1 (5 bases). V was shortened by 7 bases and J by 8 bases, with 23 bases between the two germline ends. The CDR3 is made up of 15 amino acids. CDR1 is MNHEY and CDR2 is SVGAGI in the germline V gene. CDR3 in DNA: TGTGCCAGCACCACACCGCGGCAGGGAAGGGGAGGCTACACCTTC. This codes for CASTTPRQGRGGYTF.

This clone appeared a single time. This chain uses TRBV7-2 with TRBJ1-2, with D perhaps matching TRBD1 (6 bases). Germline CDR1 SGHTA, CDR2 FQGNSA. This CDR3 comprises 14 residues. The V and J ends lost 5 bases and 3 bases respectively, with 13 bases between them. CDR3 protein: CASSRNQGYYGYTF. CDR3 nucleotide sequence: TGTGCCAGCAGCCGGAATCAGGGGTACTATGGCTACACCTTC.

V and J are TRBV27 and TRBJ2-7, with 8 bases identical to TRBD1. V shed 7 bases and J 7 bases; nucleotides not matched to a gene: 12. This CDR3 contains 14 residues. The germline CDR1 and CDR2 sequences are MNHEY and SMNVEV (reference sequence). In DNA form, the CDR3 reads TGTGCCAGCACCCCCCAGGACAGGGTAAGGGAGCAGTACTTC. Protein product: CASTPQDRVREQYF.

V gene TRBV5-4 combines with J gene TRBJ2-7, with D possibly TRBD1 on 5 matching bases. The CDR3 consists of 15 residues. Germline V gives CDR1 SGHNT, CDR2 YYREEE (reference sequence). Trimming left V 4 bases short and J 4 bases short, with 18 bases between. DNA for the CDR3: TGTGCCAGCAGCCGAACCAAGACAGAACCTTACGAGCAGTACTTC. Its protein is CASSRTKTEPYEQYF.

The chain carries TRBV27 and TRBJ2-7; 8 bases agree with TRBD1. The DNA end is a closer match to TRBJ2-5, so the J assignment may be wrong. The germline CDR1 and CDR2 sequences are MNHEY and SMNVEV (reference sequence). CDR3 length equals 15 residues. CDR3 loop: CASSLGTGVQETQYF. CDR3 nucleotide sequence: TGTGCCAGCAGTCTCGGGACAGGCGTCCAAGAGACCCAGTACTTC.

The V call is TRBV11-2, the J call TRBJ2-2; D is unclear. The CDR3 has 13 residues. In germline, CDR1 is SGHAT, CDR2 FQNNGV. V shed 2 bases and J shed 2 bases, with 3 bases lying between them. The CDR3 region is CASSLLNTGELFF. In DNA form, the CDR3 reads TGTGCCAGCAGCTTACTCAACACCGGGGAGCTGTTTTTT.

In DNA form, the CDR3 reads TGTGCCAGCAGTTACTCCACAGGCTTAGGTACTGAAGCTTTCTTT. Translated, it gives CASSYSTGLGTEAFF. This sequence joins TRBV6-5 and TRBJ1-1; TRBD1 might be the D (5 bases). Germline assignment: CDR1 MNHEY and CDR2 SVGAGI. The V and J ends lost 0 bases and 5 bases respectively, with 13 bases between them. CDR3 length: 15 amino acids.

This clone has just a few counts. The J gene is TRBJ1-2, the V gene TRBV6-1; weak D call: TRBD1 (6 bases). Germline V gives CDR1 MNHNS, CDR2 SASEGT. V was clipped by 5 bases and J by 5 bases, with 12 bases between them. CDR3 length: 13 residues. As DNA, the CDR3 is TGTGCCAGCAGTAGGGACAACTTGTATGGCTACACCTTC. Residues: CASSRDNLYGYTF.

This clone was observed a single time. The chain uses TRBV9 and TRBJ1-2; a possible D gene is TRBD1 (6 bases). This CDR3 is built from 14 residues. Trimming stripped 6 bases from V and 5 bases from J, with 17 bases between. Germline values: CDR1 SGDLS, CDR2 YYNGEE. For the CDR3, the DNA is TGTGCCAGCACCCCTGGGGGCGAGGCATATGGCTACACCTTC. Translating it yields CASTPGGEAYGYTF.